The rows below give T cell receptor beta chains drawn from one sample of a study of blood T cell repertoires in COVID-19. Produced via immunoSEQ multiplex PCR; TCRdb's table is partial and in-frame only. There are hundreds of thousands of clones in the sample; approximately 92% occur only once, and 1% to 1.3% lies in the top ten. The specimen was PBMCs or T cells enriched from blood (not recorded which). The origin of the receptors is a young man who had recovered from COVID-19. Both conserved end residues are part of each CDR3. Fields, in order: V gene, J gene, clone size, D gene, CDR3 protein, CDR3 DNA. D genes are given only for firm matches. The size of a clone is reported for some rows only, either as once, few or many, or as a class for expanded clones.

v_call: TRBV5-1
j_call: TRBJ1-1
clone_size: NA
d_call: TRBD1
cdr3_aa: CASSPTGGNTEAFF
cdr3_nt: TGCGCCAGCAGCCCCACAGGGGGCAACACTGAAGCTTTCTTT

v_call: TRBV5-1
j_call: TRBJ2-1
clone_size: NA
d_call: TRBD2
cdr3_aa: CASSWGTSGTGNEQFF
cdr3_nt: TGCGCCAGCAGCTGGGGGACTAGCGGGACAGGGAATGAGCAGTTCTTC

v_call: TRBV28
j_call: TRBJ1-5
clone_size: NA
d_call: NA
cdr3_aa: CASSFLDQPQHF
cdr3_nt: TGTGCCAGCAGTTTTCTTGATCAGCCCCAGCATTTT

v_call: TRBV27
j_call: TRBJ1-3
clone_size: NA
d_call: TRBD1
cdr3_aa: CASSSIQGMGNTIYF
cdr3_nt: TGTGCCAGCAGTTCGATACAGGGGATGGGAAACACCATATATTTT

v_call: TRBV28
j_call: TRBJ1-5
clone_size: NA
d_call: NA
cdr3_aa: CASSLRQGLQPQHF
cdr3_nt: TGTGCCAGCAGTTTAAGGCAGGGACTTCAGCCCCAGCATTTT

v_call: TRBV12-3/TRBV12-4
j_call: TRBJ2-2
clone_size: NA
d_call: TRBD1
cdr3_aa: CASSGQGSGELFF
cdr3_nt: TGTGCCAGCAGTGGACAGGGTTCCGGGGAGCTGTTTTTT

v_call: TRBV5-1
j_call: TRBJ2-7
clone_size: few
d_call: NA
cdr3_aa: CASSLARDTVSYEQYF
cdr3_nt: TGCGCCAGCAGCTTGGCCCGGGACACCGTCTCCTACGAGCAGTACTTC

v_call: TRBV11-2
j_call: TRBJ2-7
clone_size: NA
d_call: TRBD2
cdr3_aa: CASSWGGTTYEQYF
cdr3_nt: TGTGCCAGCAGCTGGGGGGGAACAACCTACGAGCAGTACTTC

v_call: TRBV7-9
j_call: TRBJ2-7
clone_size: NA
d_call: TRBD2
cdr3_aa: CASSFSGGTYEQYF
cdr3_nt: TGTGCCAGCAGCTTTAGCGGGGGGACCTACGAGCAGTACTTC

v_call: TRBV18
j_call: TRBJ2-2
clone_size: NA
d_call: NA
cdr3_aa: CASSPRLQNTGELFF
cdr3_nt: TGTGCCAGCTCACCACGATTACAGAACACCGGGGAGCTGTTTTTT

v_call: TRBV18
j_call: TRBJ1-3
clone_size: NA
d_call: NA
cdr3_aa: CASSPSSTGTIYF
cdr3_nt: TGTGCCAGCTCACCATCTTCAACAGGTACCATATATTTT

v_call: TRBV28
j_call: TRBJ2-5
clone_size: once
d_call: NA
cdr3_aa: CASLGAGPKRAETQYF
cdr3_nt: TGTGCCAGCCTTGGGGCGGGACCCAAAAGGGCGGAGACCCAGTACTTC

v_call: TRBV13
j_call: TRBJ2-7
clone_size: NA
d_call: TRBD2
cdr3_aa: CASSPGTGGLAGAREQYF
cdr3_nt: TGTGCCAGCAGCCCAGGGACAGGGGGACTAGCGGGAGCCCGGGAGCAGTACTTC

v_call: TRBV18
j_call: TRBJ2-3
clone_size: NA
d_call: TRBD2
cdr3_aa: CASSSWLAGETDTQYF
cdr3_nt: TGTGCCAGCTCCTCCTGGCTAGCGGGAGAGACAGATACGCAGTATTTT

v_call: TRBV10-3
j_call: TRBJ2-5
clone_size: NA
d_call: TRBD1
cdr3_aa: CAISESGTGGQETQYF
cdr3_nt: TGTGCCATCAGTGAGTCGGGGACAGGGGGCCAAGAGACCCAGTACTTC

v_call: TRBV24-1
j_call: TRBJ1-2
clone_size: NA
d_call: NA
cdr3_aa: CATSEEGLNYGYTF
cdr3_nt: TGTGCCACCAGTGAGGAGGGCCTTAACTATGGCTACACCTTC

v_call: TRBV2
j_call: TRBJ2-7
clone_size: NA
d_call: TRBD2
cdr3_aa: CAIQKTPGLAKYEQYF
cdr3_nt: TGTGCCATACAGAAAACCCCGGGACTAGCGAAATACGAGCAGTACTTC

v_call: TRBV28
j_call: TRBJ1-2
clone_size: few
d_call: TRBD1
cdr3_aa: CASSPGTGVYGYTF
cdr3_nt: TGTGCCAGCAGTCCCGGGACAGGGGTGTATGGCTACACCTTC

v_call: TRBV2
j_call: TRBJ2-2
clone_size: NA
d_call: TRBD2
cdr3_aa: CASSFRTSGSANTGELFF
cdr3_nt: TGTGCCAGCAGTTTCAGGACTAGCGGGAGCGCGAACACCGGGGAGCTGTTTTTT

v_call: TRBV10-3
j_call: TRBJ2-2
clone_size: NA
d_call: NA
cdr3_aa: CAIRGAHRDANTGELFF
cdr3_nt: TGTGCCATCAGGGGAGCCCACAGGGATGCGAACACCGGGGAGCTGTTTTTT

v_call: TRBV10-3
j_call: TRBJ1-1
clone_size: NA
d_call: TRBD1
cdr3_aa: CAISGGTGGSMNTEAFF
cdr3_nt: TGTGCCATCAGTGGGGGGACAGGGGGCAGCATGAACACTGAAGCTTTCTTT

v_call: TRBV18
j_call: TRBJ1-1
clone_size: NA
d_call: NA
cdr3_aa: CASSPEGAGEAFF
cdr3_nt: TGTGCCAGCTCACCAGAGGGCGCGGGTGAAGCTTTCTTT

v_call: TRBV7-2
j_call: TRBJ1-5
clone_size: NA
d_call: NA
cdr3_aa: CASSPGGGNQPQHF
cdr3_nt: TGTGCCAGCAGCCCAGGAGGAGGGAACCAGCCCCAGCATTTT

v_call: TRBV3-1/TRBV3-2
j_call: TRBJ2-3
clone_size: once
d_call: NA
cdr3_aa: CASSQGTYTDTQYF
cdr3_nt: TGTGCCAGCAGCCAGGGCACGTACACAGATACGCAGTATTTT

v_call: TRBV29-1
j_call: TRBJ1-5
clone_size: NA
d_call: TRBD1
cdr3_aa: CSVQTGGTDQPQHF
cdr3_nt: TGCAGCGTCCAGACAGGGGGCACAGATCAGCCCCAGCATTTT

v_call: TRBV30
j_call: TRBJ1-6
clone_size: NA
d_call: NA
cdr3_aa: CAWSVGLTGALHF
cdr3_nt: TGTGCCTGGAGTGTGGGATTAACAGGTGCCCTCCACTTT

v_call: TRBV27
j_call: TRBJ2-3
clone_size: NA
d_call: TRBD1
cdr3_aa: CASTTNRGGTDTQYF
cdr3_nt: TGTGCCAGCACCACGAACAGGGGTGGCACAGATACGCAGTATTTT

v_call: TRBV3-1/TRBV3-2
j_call: TRBJ2-3
clone_size: NA
d_call: NA
cdr3_aa: CASSQALGGTTDTQYF
cdr3_nt: TGTGCCAGCAGCCAAGCCCTTGGCGGAACCACAGATACGCAGTATTTT

v_call: TRBV2
j_call: TRBJ2-3
clone_size: once
d_call: TRBD1
cdr3_aa: CASRTGQGRTDTQYF
cdr3_nt: TGTGCCAGCAGGACCGGACAGGGAAGGACCGATACGCAGTATTTT

v_call: TRBV30
j_call: TRBJ1-5
clone_size: NA
d_call: NA
cdr3_aa: CAWSVQRSLNQPQHF
cdr3_nt: TGTGCCTGGAGTGTACAAAGGAGCCTGAATCAGCCCCAGCATTTT

v_call: TRBV6-5
j_call: TRBJ1-4
clone_size: NA
d_call: TRBD1
cdr3_aa: CASSPRTGYLEKLFF
cdr3_nt: TGTGCCAGCAGCCCCCGGACAGGGTATTTAGAAAAACTGTTTTTT

v_call: TRBV24-1
j_call: TRBJ2-1
clone_size: NA
d_call: NA
cdr3_aa: CATSDLLGSPNEQFF
cdr3_nt: TGTGCCACCAGTGATTTGCTCGGGAGCCCAAATGAGCAGTTCTTC

v_call: TRBV7-9
j_call: TRBJ2-2
clone_size: NA
d_call: NA
cdr3_aa: CASSQRQEINTGELFF
cdr3_nt: TGTGCCAGCAGCCAAAGACAGGAGATAAACACCGGGGAGCTGTTTTTT

v_call: TRBV13
j_call: TRBJ2-3
clone_size: NA
d_call: NA
cdr3_aa: CASSEQQGKDTQYF
cdr3_nt: TGTGCCAGCAGCGAGCAACAGGGCAAAGATACGCAGTATTTT

v_call: TRBV5-4
j_call: TRBJ1-4
clone_size: NA
d_call: NA
cdr3_aa: CASSFGGIANEKLFF
cdr3_nt: TGTGCCAGCAGCTTCGGGGGGATCGCTAATGAAAAACTGTTTTTT

v_call: TRBV4-2
j_call: TRBJ2-3
clone_size: NA
d_call: NA
cdr3_aa: CASSQDGTSTDTQYF
cdr3_nt: TGTGCCAGCAGCCAAGACGGGACTAGCACAGATACGCAGTATTTT

v_call: TRBV2
j_call: TRBJ1-2
clone_size: NA
d_call: TRBD1
cdr3_aa: CASSVSFRDRVFSGYTF
cdr3_nt: TGTGCCAGCAGTGTTTCTTTTAGGGACAGGGTGTTTTCGGGCTACACCTTC

v_call: TRBV29-1
j_call: TRBJ2-4
clone_size: NA
d_call: NA
cdr3_aa: CSVEEGMRAKNIQYF
cdr3_nt: TGCAGCGTTGAAGAGGGCATGCGAGCCAAAAACATTCAGTACTTC

v_call: TRBV15
j_call: TRBJ2-4
clone_size: NA
d_call: TRBD2
cdr3_aa: CATSRAGGLTKNIQYF
cdr3_nt: TGTGCCACCAGCAGAGCGGGAGGGTTAACAAAAAACATTCAGTACTTC

v_call: TRBV2
j_call: TRBJ2-3
clone_size: NA
d_call: TRBD2
cdr3_aa: CASQRGIGVSTDTQYF
cdr3_nt: TGTGCCAGCCAGCGGGGAATTGGGGTCAGCACAGATACGCAGTATTTT